Each of the 15 T cell receptor beta chains below was sequenced from the same sample in a study. TCRdb re-called the reads through MiXCR, storing one row per CDR3 protein. This sample yields 6,500 to 7,500 distinct CDR3 sequences, of which over 30% are seen a single time; roughly 22% belongs to the top ten. Sequenced sample: blood. These receptors were taken from a human donor.

The chain couples TRBV4-2 to TRBJ2-5; D not resolved. V was cut by 0 bases and J by 5 bases, with 4 bases left in between. CDR3 length equals 12 residues. Germline V CDR1 and CDR2: LGHNA, YNFKEQ. The CDR3 loop is CASSQDRETQYF. For the CDR3, the DNA is TGTGCCAGCAGCCAAGATCGGGAGACCCAGTACTTC.

This clonotype is labeled medium-sized (0.01 to 0.1%). The chain carries TRBV29-1 and TRBJ1-5; D perhaps matches TRBD1 (5 bases). Per the germline V gene, CDR1 is SQVTM and CDR2 is ANQGSEA. V dropped 4 bases and J dropped 2 bases, with 15 bases sitting between them. This CDR3 spans 15 amino acids. In nucleotides, the CDR3 is TGCAGCGTTGCCCTGGGGGAATATCGCAATCAGCCCCAGCATTTT. Encoded protein: CSVALGEYRNQPQHF.

The chain links TRBV29-1 to TRBJ2-5, with TRBD1 matching 8 bases. There are 13 residues in the CDR3. Germline values: CDR1 SQVTM, CDR2 ANQGSEA. Trimming cost V 5 bases and J 9 bases; bases outside gene matches: 11. The CDR3 loop reads CSVSGGSNQPQYF. DNA for the CDR3: TGCAGCGTTTCAGGGGGCAGCAATCAGCCCCAGTACTTC.

This clonotype is labeled as medium-sized. The chain links TRBV5-1 to TRBJ1-2; D not certain. The length of the CDR3 is 14 residues. The ends were cut back, 2 bases at V and 3 bases at J, with 11 bases in the middle. The germline CDR1 and CDR2 sequences are SGHRS and YFSETQ. The CDR3 loop is CASSLSPVDYGYTF. The DNA of the CDR3 is TGCGCCAGCAGCTTATCCCCGGTGGACTATGGCTACACCTTC.

By proportion, this clonotype is medium-sized. The chain employs TRBV12-3 or TRBV12-4 and TRBJ2-1; TRBD2 matches 10 bases. This CDR3 region has 14 residues. The V segment lost 4 bases and the J segment 3 bases; nucleotides outside the gene matches: 0. The CDR3 loop is CASSSSGGYNEQFF. CDR3 nucleotide sequence: TGTGCCAGCAGTTCTAGCGGGGGCTACAATGAGCAGTTCTTC.

This clonotype is medium-sized (0.01 to 0.1%) within its sample. This rearrangement joins TRBV18 to TRBJ1-1; D perhaps matches TRBD1 (5 bases). CDR3 length: 15 residues. Germline lookup yields CDR1 KGHSH and CDR2 LQKENI. V shed 4 bases and J shed 3 bases, with 15 bases lying between them. The CDR3 DNA follows: TGTGCCAGCTCACTCCAGGCAGGGATATACACTGAAGCTTTCTTT. This codes for CASSLQAGIYTEAFF. Filled out from reference TRBV18 and TRBJ1-1, the complete variable domain reads NAGVMQNPRHLVRRRGQEARLRCSPMKGHSHVYWYRQLPEEGLKFMVYLQKENIIDESGMPKERFSAEFPKEGPSILRIQQVVRGDSAAYFCASSLQAGIYTEAFFGQGTRLTVV.

The V call is TRBV29-1, the J call TRBJ2-5; D is unresolved. Germline values: CDR1 SQVTM, CDR2 ANQGSEA. This CDR3 spans 13 amino acids. V shed 2 bases and J shed 5 bases, with 12 bases lying between them. The CDR3 nucleotides read TGCAGCGTTGAAACCCAATGGGCGGAGACCCAGTACTTC. Translation gives CSVETQWAETQYF.

By proportion, this clonotype is medium-sized (0.01 to 0.1%). CDR3 sequence: CASSGGDGELFF. The CDR3 DNA sequence: TGTGCCAGCTCAGGGGGTGACGGGGAGCTGTTTTTT. The chain joins TRBV11-1 to TRBJ2-2; TRBD1 agrees at 7 bases. The CDR3 covers 12 residues. Germline trimming cut 8 bases from V and 7 bases from J; bases unmatched to any gene: 4. Per germline, CDR1 SGHAT and CDR2 FQDESV (reference sequence).

This chain joins TRBV29-1 and TRBJ1-1, with 9 bases identical to TRBD1. This CDR3 is 13 amino acids long. The germline gives CDR1 SQVTM, CDR2 ANQGSEA. V lost 1 base, J lost 6 bases, and 3 bases stayed unmatched. The CDR3 region has the DNA TGCAGCGTTGAAGGGGACAGGGAATCTGAAGCTTTCTTT. Translated: CSVEGDRESEAFF.

This clonotype was detected only a few times. The rearrangement uses TRBV4-2 and TRBJ1-1, with D perhaps TRBD1 (5 bases). The CDR3 contains 16 residues. Germline V lookup: CDR1 LGHNA, CDR2 YNFKEQ. V lost 0 bases and J lost 8, with 19 bases in between. The CDR3 is CASSQDPSGGSSEAFF. CDR3 DNA sequence: TGTGCCAGCAGCCAAGACCCCTCCGGGGGGAGTTCGGAAGCTTTCTTT.

This clonotype came up once. A read error may be the cause here, since a much bigger clone is one base away. The chain recombines TRBV25-1 with TRBJ2-2, with 9 bases that match TRBD2. Germline lookup yields CDR1 MGHDK and CDR2 SYGVNS. V shed 11 bases, J shed 6 bases, and the junction held 10 bases outside the gene matches. CDR3 size: 14 residues. This chain's CDR3 is CAERLAGSPGELFF. CDR3 nucleotide sequence: TGTGCCGAGCGGCTAGCGGGAAGCCCCGGGGAGCTGTTTTTT.

By frequency in the sample, this clonotype is medium-sized. This rearrangement joins TRBV5-8 to TRBJ1-5, with D maybe TRBD1 (6 bases). The germline V gene has CDR1 SGHTS and CDR2 YDEGEE. The CDR3 contains 14 residues. V lost 2 bases and J lost 3, with 9 bases in between. The CDR3 protein is CASSLTGFNQPQHF. The CDR3, as DNA: TGTGCCAGCAGCTTAACAGGGTTCAATCAGCCCCAGCATTTT.

In this sample, this clonotype is medium-sized. V and J are TRBV29-1 and TRBJ2-7; D is perhaps TRBD1 or TRBD2 (5 bases each). CDR3 length equals 12 residues. Trimming stripped 4 bases from V and 4 bases from J, with 11 bases between. CDR1 and CDR2 (germline): SQVTM, ANQGSEA. The CDR3 DNA is TGCAGCGTTGGAGGGCCAGGGTACGAGCAGTACTTC. This translates into CSVGGPGYEQYF.

Concerning this clonotype: At one boundary the junction diverges from the germline segment, which might be a read error. This chain connects TRBV29-1 to TRBJ1-2, with D unclear. The CDR3 runs 11 residues. Germline V CDR1 and CDR2: SQVTM, ANQGSEA. CDR3 amino acids: CSVEETPGFTF. For the CDR3, the DNA is TGCAGCGTTGAAGAAACCCCTGGCTTCACCTTC.

This clonotype is categorized as medium-sized. This chain connects TRBV18 to TRBJ2-5; D is perhaps TRBD2 (6 bases). V was cut by 2 bases and J by 7 bases, with 20 bases left in between. This CDR3 contains 16 residues. CDR1 is KGHSH and CDR2 is LQKENI in the germline V gene. CDR3 nucleotide sequence: TGTGCCAGCTCACCAAAGTCTCACGGAGGGCAGGGGACCCAGTACTTC. Residues: CASSPKSHGGQGTQYF.